This T cell receptor beta chain was identified in a study of blood T cell repertoires in COVID-19. Background on the study: Samples representing acute and convalescent COVID-19 were sourced from the United States, Italy and Spain. The cDNA or gDNA used as material had been derived from T cells, B-cell-depleted T cells, or PBMCs.

Sequencing used immunoSEQ multiplex PCR; TCRdb keeps in-frame clones, though not all of them. Of more than 140,000 clones listed, about four fifths are singletons. Comment on this clone: Sequence at one end of the junction differs from germline and may be a read error.

CDR3 length equals 19 residues. Germline V gene sequence: CDR1 SEHNR, CDR2 FQNEAQ (reference sequence). The source is a human donor in a cohort sampled during active COVID-19. This sequence joins TRBV7-9 and TRBJ2-7; a weak D match, TRBD2 (5 bases). The sample comprised peripheral blood. The CDR3 loop reads CTSSDRVVEGVGPSYEQYF. The CDR3 bases are TGTACCAGCAGCGATCGGGTCGTAGAGGGCGTAGGGCCCTCCTACGAGCAGTACTTC.